The source of this TCR beta chain is a study of tumor-infiltrating lymphocytes in primary liver carcinoma. Turning to the study itself: About 3.5 to 7.13 million productive TCRbeta reads were obtained from the samples, with similar numbers across tissue types.

Co-extraction of both nucleic acids (RNA and DNA) used about 18-31 mg of unsorted bulk tissue. Starting from 450 to 500 ng of total RNA, TCR beta cDNA was produced with a primer in the constant region. Three-round nested multiplex PCR performed with slightly modified ARM-PCR produced the TCR beta libraries. The two initial PCR rounds, about 9 cycles each, used TRBV1-TRBV30 forward and C-beta reverse primers. TCRdb reprocessed the multiplex PCR reads via MiXCR and lists one record per CDR3 protein. Of 100,000 to 150,000 distinct CDR3 sequences in the sample, roughly three fifths were seen once. The CDR3 sequence is 15 residues long. Germline-derived CDR1 and CDR2 are SGHDT and YYEEEE. Deletions cut 4 bases from V and 8 bases from J, with 18 bases between. General study results and limits: Overlap in tumor-adjacent and tumor-blood pairs fell below that of tumor region pairs.

The sample holds many counts of this clonotype. What it binds is not known. The material sequenced was liver tumor tissue from sampling region 3. Documented subset: tumor region T3, left-lateral pole. This chain links TRBV5-6 with TRBJ1-4; D is perhaps TRBD1 (6 bases). The receptor's source is a woman aged 60 to 75 with primary liver carcinoma and hepatitis B virus infection. The CDR3 sequence: CASSPEGRGSEKLFF. In DNA, the CDR3 is TGTGCCAGCAGCCCGGAGGGCAGGGGAAGCGAAAAACTGTTTTTT.